This TCR beta chain was sequenced in a study of blood T cell repertoires in COVID-19. Ages ranged from about 18 to 89 years, with residence in about two dozen US areas. In assigning cohorts, the study relied on participant-reported clinical history. The study counted Cohort 3 donors as recovered given two negative PCRs, clearance, or symptom resolution. Original analysis: Nucleated cell counts were estimated from reference gene primer amplification. This table comes from immunoSEQ multiplex PCR, and its TCRdb copy is limited to in-frame clones, with some not included. The D gene and trimming were derived from the DNA, and the V and J assignments and clone size from that table. The data contain about 320,000 clones, approximately 90% of them seen just once; the ten biggest clones take up approximately 6%. The CDR3 is 14 residues long. V gave up 5 bases and J gave up 0 bases; unmatched junction bases: 3. The germline V gene has CDR1 SGHRS and CDR2 YFSETQ.

The TCR was taken from a woman younger than 45 who had recovered from COVID-19. Sequenced input: PBMCs or T cells enriched from blood (not recorded which). The rearrangement uses TRBV5-1 and TRBJ2-3; 7 positions agree with TRBD2. The CDR3 region is CASSGRGSTDTQYF. CDR3 bases: TGCGCCAGCAGTGGGAGGGGAAGCACAGATACGCAGTATTTT.